What follows describes a single T cell receptor beta chain. As yet, its antigen is unknown. Trimming pared 6 bases from V and 6 bases from J, leaving 11 bases between. This CDR3 has 12 amino acids. The data were taken from a study of T cell responses to AZD1222 COVID-19 vaccine. Overall study context: Pooled in the analysis were second doses at about 4 or about 12 weeks.

Sequencing was performed with immunoSEQ multiplex PCR; in TCRdb, only in-frame clones are kept and a portion is missing. The profile shows 150,000 to 180,000 clones, around 90% of them singletons. Study results and limitations: Repertoires were sampled only after the peak T cell response. Mapped onto spike, vaccine-associated CD4 TCRs spanned it and were dominant at 160-218 and 743-854. When two AZD1222 doses had been given, Spike-specific TCR breadth and depth rose.

Source: peripheral blood, taken on day 0 of AZD1222 vaccination. This sequence joins TRBV12-3 or TRBV12-4 and TRBJ1-1; no definite D call. The TCR sequence derives from an adult in good health. The CDR3 sequence: CASSQPGAEAFF. CDR3 nucleotide sequence: TGTGCCAGCAGCCAACCTGGGGCTGAAGCTTTCTTT.